This T cell receptor (beta chain) was recorded in a study of cytomegalovirus exposure and HLA in healthy donors. Of note for this clone: Its antigen remains unidentified.

Study-wide results and caveats: V segments that were indistinguishable, TRBV6-2 and TRBV6-3 among them, were omitted from analysis. Roughly uniform sequencing depth across donors was assumed, possibly incorrectly.

With 60 Vbeta and 13 Jbeta primers, the PCR was carried out. Authors' methods: It was a later analysis that counted roughly 79 million unique TCR beta chains, of which some 12 million were shared. TCRdb's table, derived via immunoSEQ multiplex PCR, lists solely in-frame clones and lacks some. That table is the source of V, J and clone size, and D and trimming were worked out from the DNA. The data contain 150,000 to 200,000 clones, roughly 74% of them seen just once; the ten biggest clones take up 5% to 6%. Germline V lookup: CDR1 LNHNV, CDR2 YYDKDF (reference sequence). The CDR3 is 16 amino acids. V lost 2 bases and J 1 base, leaving 12 bases between the germline ends. Samples came from healthy bone marrow donors.

This TCR was sampled from a woman in her twenties or thirties in good health and CMV-seropositive. The source material was PBMCs. The chain has TRBV15 and TRBJ2-1; a possible D gene is TRBD1 (6 bases). The CDR3 is CATSRRYRESYNEQFF. CDR3 coding DNA: TGTGCCACCAGCAGACGATACAGGGAATCCTACAATGAGCAGTTCTTC.